What follows are 28 T cell receptor beta chains derived from one specimen sequenced in a study of naive and memory T cell subsets. The library had UMIs added by 3' ligation of an oligonucleotide to TCR cDNA. Amplification of ligated cDNA took four PCR rounds with SP2 and nested alpha and beta constant primers. TCRdb reprocessed the 5' RACE reads via MiXCR and lists one record per CDR3 protein. The sample yields roughly 48,000 distinct CDR3 sequences, around 5% seen once. The receptor set was obtained from a female donor in good health.

This clonotype was observed a handful of times. The chain combines TRBV29-1 with TRBJ1-1; D uncertain. Trimming pared 7 bases from V and 1 base from J, leaving 16 bases between. The CDR3 spans 14 residues. CDR1 and CDR2 from the germline V gene are SQVTM and ANQGSEA. The CDR3 region has the DNA TGCAGCGCCCGCATATACAACCCGAACACTGAAGCTTTCTTT. Translation gives CSARIYNPNTEAFF.

This clonotype was counted ten times or more. J is TRBJ1-2 and V is TRBV6-2 or TRBV6-3; maybe TRBD1 (6 bases). Deletions cut 5 bases from V and 3 bases from J, with 16 bases between. CDR3 length equals 15 residues. Per the germline V gene, CDR1 is MNHEY and CDR2 is SVGEGT. The chain's CDR3 is CASSAPFRGDYGYTF. The DNA for the CDR3 is TGTGCCAGCAGTGCCCCGTTCAGGGGCGACTATGGCTACACCTTC.

Of note for this clonotype: One junction end does not reproduce the germline sequence, and a read error may be involved. The chain employs TRBV19 and TRBJ1-2; the D gene is possibly TRBD1 (6 bases). The CDR3 runs 14 residues. Germline assignment: CDR1 LNHDA and CDR2 SQIVND (reference sequence). The CDR3: CASSPTRDTYGDTF. CDR3 nucleotides: TGTGCCAGTAGTCCGACGCGGGACACATATGGCGACACCTTC.

This clonotype appeared many times. The chain recombines TRBV11-1 with TRBJ1-4; perhaps TRBD1 as D (6 bases). The CDR3 runs 14 residues. Germline loops: CDR1 SGHAT, CDR2 FQDESV (reference sequence). Trimming left V 4 bases short and J 2 bases short, with 8 bases between. The CDR3 loop is CASSWTATNEKLFF. CDR3 bases: TGTGCCAGCAGCTGGACAGCTACTAATGAAAAACTGTTTTTT. Based on the CDR3 plus reference TRBV11-1 and TRBJ1-4, the full variable domain is EAEVAQSPRYKITEKSQAVAFWCDPISGHATLYWYRQILGQGPELLVQFQDESVVDDSQLPKDRFSAERLKGVDSTLKIQPAELGDSAMYLCASSWTATNEKLFFGSGTQLSVL.

This clonotype was seen at least ten times. V and J are TRBV5-1 and TRBJ2-1; D is possibly TRBD2 (6 bases). From germline, CDR1 is SGHRS and CDR2 YFSETQ. V was shortened by 0 bases and J by 8 bases, with 9 bases between the two germline ends. The CDR3 runs to 13 residues. Written as DNA, the CDR3 is TGCGCCAGCAGCTTGGCCGCGGGGTATGAGCAGTTCTTC. Amino acids: CASSLAAGYEQFF.

This clonotype was counted at least ten times. The genes are TRBV4-2 and TRBJ2-1; tentatively, D is TRBD2 (6 bases). The CDR3 has 17 amino acids. Deletions cut 0 bases from V and 4 bases from J, with 16 bases between. Germline lookup yields CDR1 LGHNA and CDR2 YNFKEQ. The CDR3 bases are TGTGCCAGCAGCCAAGAGGACGGGCCGGGAGATTACAATGAGCAGTTCTTC. It translates to CASSQEDGPGDYNEQFF.

This clonotype appeared many times. J is TRBJ2-1 and V is TRBV29-1, with 14 bases aligning to TRBD2. The CDR3 totals 14 residues. Trimming took 6 bases from V and 9 from J; bases not matched to a gene: 7. Germline values: CDR1 SQVTM, CDR2 ANQGSEA. The CDR3 protein is CSVGLAGGGGEQFF. The CDR3 nucleotides are TGCAGCGTCGGACTAGCGGGAGGCGGGGGTGAGCAGTTCTTC.

The rearrangement uses TRBV19 and TRBJ1-1; D ambiguous. The CDR3 runs 15 residues. Germline loops: CDR1 LNHDA, CDR2 SQIVND (reference sequence). V lost 7 bases, J lost 2 bases, and 17 bases lay in between. Here the CDR3 reads CASTPGSGFNTEAFF. The CDR3, as DNA: TGTGCCAGTACTCCCGGCAGTGGATTTAACACTGAAGCTTTCTTT.

There are many counts of this clonotype. The rearrangement uses TRBV12-3 or TRBV12-4 and TRBJ2-7; the D gene is possibly TRBD2 (5 bases). This CDR3 is built from 15 residues. V lost 1 base to trimming and J lost 5 bases, with 15 bases between them. CDR3 protein: CASSLVAGTGDEQYF. The DNA for the CDR3 is TGTGCCAGCAGTTTAGTTGCAGGCACCGGGGACGAGCAGTACTTC.

With regard to this clonotype: A much larger clone lies a single base off, so this may be a read error. The conserved final phenylalanine or tryptophan is absent from the CDR3, which likely points to a read error. J is TRBJ1-2 and V is TRBV20-1; 7 bases are shared with TRBD1. The CDR3 runs 13 residues. CDR1 is DFQATT, CDR2 SNEGSKA, per germline (reference sequence). The V and J ends lost 6 bases and 8 bases, in that order; junction bases with no gene match: 12. The CDR3 loop reads CSAALQGFGGYTI. CDR3 nucleotide sequence: TGCAGTGCAGCACTACAGGGGTTTGGCGGCTACACCATC.

This clonotype was counted ten times or more. The chain's CDR3 is CSARDPLAGFYEQYF. The CDR3 DNA reads as TGCAGTGCTAGAGATCCACTAGCGGGGTTCTACGAGCAGTACTTC. V is TRBV20-1 and J is TRBJ2-7; TRBD2 aligns across 10 bases. This CDR3 has 15 amino acids. V was clipped by 0 bases and J by 3 bases; unmatched bases: 5. Germline V gives CDR1 DFQATT, CDR2 SNEGSKA (reference sequence).

At least ten counts were recorded for this clonotype. This rearrangement joins TRBV28 to TRBJ1-6; possible D gene TRBD1, 6 bases. With 8 bases removed from V and 6 bases from J, the gap between germline ends came to 8 bases. The CDR3 length is 12 residues. Germline assignment: CDR1 MDHEN and CDR2 SYDVKM. CDR3 nucleotide sequence: TGTGCCAGCCGGGACACTAATTCACCCCTCCACTTT. Its translation is CASRDTNSPLHF.

This clonotype was seen at least ten times. V usage is TRBV6-1 and J usage is TRBJ1-2, with D possibly being TRBD1 (5 bases). The germline gives CDR1 MNHNS, CDR2 SASEGT. With 1 base removed from V and 8 bases from J, the gap between germline ends came to 11 bases. This CDR3 spans 13 amino acids. The CDR3 protein is CASSEVQGLGYTF. The CDR3, as DNA: TGTGCCAGCAGTGAAGTTCAGGGACTGGGCTACACCTTC.

The table lists this clonotype with many counts. This chain connects TRBV28 to TRBJ2-7; the D is unclear. The V and J ends lost 3 bases and 0 bases respectively, with 9 bases between them. The CDR3 has 14 amino acids. The germline gives CDR1 MDHEN, CDR2 SYDVKM. CDR3 DNA sequence: TGTGCCAGCAGTTTCAGGCCTAGCTCCTACGAGCAGTACTTC. Translation gives CASSFRPSSYEQYF.

This clonotype was detected a few times. The chain uses TRBV29-1 and TRBJ2-2; no definite D call. CDR1 is SQVTM, CDR2 ANQGSEA, per germline. The V gene lost 6 bases and the J gene lost 0 bases, with 8 bases spanning the gap. CDR3 length: 13 residues. The CDR3 nucleotides are TGCAGCGTAGTACGGACGAACACCGGGGAGCTGTTTTTT. Protein product: CSVVRTNTGELFF.

The table lists this clonotype with many counts. The chain carries TRBV28 and TRBJ2-2; maybe TRBD2 (6 bases). Germline CDR1 is MDHEN and CDR2 is SYDVKM. CDR3 length: 14 residues. V lost 10 bases to trimming and J lost 0 bases, with 12 bases between them. The CDR3 is CATDGTPNTGELFF. The DNA of the CDR3 is TGTGCCACAGACGGGACTCCGAACACCGGGGAGCTGTTTTTT.

This clonotype occurred many times. The gene calls are TRBV30 and TRBJ1-2; D gene ambiguous. Trimming pared 5 bases from V and 2 bases from J, leaving 18 bases between. Germline CDR1 reads GTSNPN; CDR2 reads SVGIG (reference sequence). This CDR3 has 15 residues. The CDR3: CAWAEALGLNYGYTF. Here the CDR3 DNA reads TGTGCCTGGGCCGAGGCCCTTGGATTGAACTATGGCTACACCTTC.

This chain connects TRBV13 to TRBJ2-3; TRBD2 agrees at 11 bases. Germline V lookup: CDR1 PRHDT, CDR2 FYEKMQ (reference sequence). With 3 bases clipped from V and 0 bases from J, the junction kept 14 bases outside the gene matches. The CDR3 is 20 residues long. The CDR3 nucleotides read TGTGCCAGCAGCTTTTTCGTTGGGCCGGGACTAGCGGAAAGCACAGATACGCAGTATTTT. Its protein product is CASSFFVGPGLAESTDTQYF.

This clonotype was seen at least ten times. The CDR3 DNA reads as TGTGCCAGCAAGGAGGGGGCTCAGCCCCAGCATTTT. Amino acid sequence: CASKEGAQPQHF. The chain couples TRBV6-2 or TRBV6-3 to TRBJ1-5, with TRBD1 matching over 7 bases. The CDR3 is 12 amino acids. V was pared by 7 bases and J by 6 bases, with 3 bases of the junction left unmatched. Germline V gene sequence: CDR1 MNHEY, CDR2 SVGEGT.

The sample holds a few counts of this clonotype. The CDR3 loop reads CASSLLRDRGPYGYTF. CDR3 DNA sequence: TGTGCCAGCAGCTTGTTGCGGGACAGGGGACCTTATGGCTACACCTTC. The chain combines TRBV11-2 with TRBJ1-2, with 10 bases aligning to TRBD1. V shed 3 bases, J shed 5 bases, and the junction held 9 bases outside the gene matches. This CDR3 has 16 amino acids. CDR1 and CDR2 from the germline V gene are SGHAT and FQNNGV.

The sample holds many counts of this clonotype. The V call is TRBV27, the J call TRBJ1-6; 10 nucleotides line up with TRBD1. After removal of 6 bases from V and 5 bases from J, the junction contained 10 bases not matched to a gene. CDR1 and CDR2 from the germline V gene are MNHEY and SMNVEV (reference sequence). The CDR3 is made up of 17 amino acids. The CDR3: CASSELTGTGDNSPLHF. The DNA of the CDR3 is TGTGCCAGCAGCGAACTCACCGGGACAGGGGATAATTCACCCCTCCACTTT.

This clonotype was recorded many times. CDR3 bases: TGTGCCAGCAGCGTAGGGGCCAGGGGGGGTTCACCCCTCCACTTT. Protein: CASSVGARGGSPLHF. V gene TRBV9 combines with J gene TRBJ1-6; 7 bases are a match to TRBD1. Losses at the gene ends were 0 bases for V and 9 bases for J; bases not matched to a gene: 6. Germline CDR1 is SGDLS and CDR2 is YYNGEE. The CDR3 has 15 residues.

This clonotype was recorded many times. The chain is built from TRBV9 and TRBJ2-3, with no clear D. The CDR3 loop spans 14 amino acids. Trimming removed 2 bases from V and 5 bases from J, with 12 bases in between. CDR1 and CDR2 (germline): SGDLS, YYNGEE. CDR3 region: CASSVLNRGDTQYF. The CDR3 DNA reads as TGTGCCAGCAGCGTCCTGAATCGTGGAGATACGCAGTATTTT.

The chain carries TRBV6-6 and TRBJ2-2, with D possibly being TRBD1 (6 bases). Germline V gene lookup returns CDR1 MNHNY and CDR2 SVGAGI (reference sequence). There are 14 residues in the CDR3. Trimming pared 2 bases from V and 5 bases from J, leaving 9 bases between. The CDR3 DNA sequence: TGTGCCAGCAGTTACCAGGGGAGAACCGGGGAGCTGTTTTTT. Translation: CASSYQGRTGELFF.

This clonotype came up many times. The chain couples TRBV7-3 to TRBJ2-1; TRBD2 matches at 9 bases. The V gene's germline CDR1 is SGHTA and CDR2 FQGTGA. The V segment lost 4 bases and the J segment 5 bases; nucleotides outside the gene matches: 15. The CDR3 has 18 amino acids. Here the CDR3 reads CASSSITLSGRGNNEQFF. In DNA, the CDR3 is TGTGCCAGCAGCTCCATAACCCTTAGCGGGAGAGGGAACAATGAGCAGTTCTTC.

By sample fraction, this clonotype is medium-sized. The gene calls are TRBV11-2 and TRBJ2-7; D not certain. CDR1 is SGHAT, CDR2 FQNNGV, per germline. This CDR3 contains 12 residues. Trimming shortened V by 0 bases and J by 5 bases, and 5 bases separated the two germline ends. The CDR3 loop reads CASSLDVHEQYF. The CDR3 DNA is TGTGCCAGCAGCTTAGATGTCCACGAGCAGTACTTC.

This clonotype was counted only a few times. This chain connects TRBV10-3 to TRBJ1-5; D gene uncertain. CDR1 ENHRY and CDR2 SYGVKD come from the germline V gene. The CDR3 is made up of 14 amino acids. V dropped 4 bases and J dropped 8 bases, with 15 bases sitting between them. The CDR3 region is CAISADELREPQHF. The DNA for the CDR3 is TGTGCCATCAGTGCGGACGAACTAAGGGAGCCCCAGCATTTT.

This clonotype has a count of ten or more. This rearrangement joins TRBV7-9 to TRBJ2-7, with TRBD1 matching over 7 bases. Germline V gene sequence: CDR1 SEHNR, CDR2 FQNEAQ (reference sequence). V lost 10 bases and J lost 4; bases outside the gene matches: 10. CDR3 length equals 13 residues. Written as DNA, the CDR3 is TGTGCCACCCGCCCGGGACAGAAGTACGAGCAGTACTTC. Amino acids: CATRPGQKYEQYF.